This T cell receptor (beta chain) was documented in a study of PD-1 blockade in classical Hodgkin lymphoma (dated by TCRdb to between 2020 and 2021). Describing the broader study: The study used TCR beta sequencing and CyTOF to define a peripheral blood immune signature of response to PD-1 blockade in classical Hodgkin lymphoma. Overall results and qualifications from the work: Baseline TCR diversity was reported as lower in newly diagnosed patients than in healthy donors, and lower still in relapsed/refractory patients. Only a single clinical trial cohort was studied, and what caused the repertoire differences, possibly disease activity or prior therapy, remained undefined.

Sample time point, as interpreted from the label and publication: newly diagnosed, previously untreated cHL patient sample. Using a Miltenyi CD4+ T cell isolation kit, CD4+ T cells were purified from thawed PBMCs through magnetic negative selection. As a comparison group for the relapsed/refractory trial patients, PBMCs from patients with newly diagnosed, previously untreated classical Hodgkin lymphoma were sequenced. Peripheral blood was collected in 8 mL Vacutainer Cell Preparation Tubes, from which PBMCs were isolated by centrifugation and then cryopreserved. Purified CD4+ and CD8+ fractions were prepared only for cases where an additional PBMC sample was available. Magnetically labelled cells were removed on LS columns in a quadroMACS separator, and the flow-through was retained as the purified fraction. On this clone itself: The antigen it recognizes is unknown. One junction end does not reproduce the germline sequence, and a read error may be involved.

The Qiagen DNeasy kit was used to extract genomic DNA both from unsorted PBMCs and from the negatively selected CD4+ and CD8+ fractions. TCR beta CDR3 regions were amplified by immunoSEQ multiplex PCR using primers annealing to V and J segments. Amplification bias was minimized using a synthetic immune receptor repertoire, and residual bias was removed computationally after sequencing. The original pipeline was this. Repertoire diversity was quantified as the Shannon entropy index using custom Python scripts. Unsorted, CD4+ and CD8+ repertoires were analyzed separately, except for combined analyses in which CD4+ and CD8+ sequences were merged in silico. TCRdb provides this immuneACCESS table in a form limited to in-frame rearrangements. Some clones are lacking; in checked studies, under half of them reflect an unresolved V gene, and why the rest are absent is not known. V and J calls and clone size follow that table, whereas D and trimming were derived from the DNA. The sample yields some 34,000 clones; around 89% were counted once. Together, the top ten hold around 0.2% of the sample.

Measured from the cysteine to the phenylalanine, the CDR3 is 16 residues long. Left in the record is the CDR3 DNA by itself, 48 bases read in frame from the first base. CDR1 is given as MNHNY and CDR2 as SVGAGI, both from the germline V gene (reference sequence). The sequence derives from a human donor with classical Hodgkin lymphoma. Sequenced material: CD4+ T cells from blood. This chain is built from TRBV6-6 and TRBJ2-1; 8 junctional bases match TRBD2. The base sequence is TGTGCCAGCAGTTACTCGAGCGGCGGATCCGGGACTAGGCCGATCTTC. Its translation reads: CASSYSSGGSGTRPIF.